Here is one T cell receptor beta chain with its context. The entry originates in a study of cytomegalovirus exposure and HLA in healthy donors. Study as a whole: The same platform was used for the roughly 110 validation repertoires as for the 666 first-cohort repertoires, as reported in a later analysis.

Assay: immunoSEQ multiplex PCR; the TCRdb copy retains only in-frame clones and omits some. The table lists roughly 150,000 clones, approximately 94% of them singletons. Germline CDR1 is SGHRS and CDR2 is YFSETQ. J lost 7 bases, V lost 0 bases, and 4 bases had no gene match. The CDR3 covers 14 residues. This receptor was obtained from a man between 18 and 29 years old in good health and CMV-seropositive. This chain joins TRBV5-1 and TRBJ2-1, with 7 bases identical to TRBD2. Sequenced: PBMCs. The CDR3 is CASSLDLGGNEQFF. The CDR3 nucleotides are TGCGCCAGCAGCTTGGACCTGGGGGGGAATGAGCAGTTCTTC.